A single sample gave rise to the 25 T cell receptor beta chains below, sequenced in a study of blood T cells in healthy people across ages. A second PCR, run for about 7 to 11 cycles, used a sample-barcoded 5' primer plus a J-beta primer mix. Using its own MiXCR run on the 5' RACE reads, TCRdb lists one record per CDR3 protein. The data contain around 670,000 distinct CDR3 sequences, 25% to 30% of them singletons. Sequences were obtained from blood. Every receptor here comes from a woman of 80 years or more in good health.

V and J are TRBV9 and TRBJ2-5; 11 bases are shared with TRBD2. The V and J ends lost 4 bases and 0 bases, in that order; junction bases with no gene match: 11. The CDR3 totals 18 residues. Germline V lookup: CDR1 SGDLS, CDR2 YYNGEE. For the CDR3, the DNA is TGTGCCAGCAGCCCTCCATCCCCACTAGCGGGGGACCAAGAGACCCAGTACTTC. It encodes CASSPPSPLAGDQETQYF.

The chain couples TRBV18 to TRBJ1-4; D is ambiguous. The CDR3 runs 11 residues. V was shortened by 3 bases and J by 10 bases, with 6 bases between the two germline ends. CDR1 KGHSH and CDR2 LQKENI come from the germline V gene. The CDR3 DNA sequence: TGTGCCAGCTCACCGGATCGAAAACTGTTTTTT. Translating gives CASSPDRKLFF.

The genes are TRBV20-1 and TRBJ2-1, with 7 bases that match TRBD2. Germline-derived CDR1 and CDR2 are DFQATT and SNEGSKA (reference sequence). V shed 6 bases, J shed 6 bases, and the junction held 11 bases outside the gene matches. The CDR3 has 14 residues. The CDR3 loop is CSALSGRAGNEQFF. In nucleotides, the CDR3 is TGCAGTGCCCTGAGTGGGAGGGCCGGCAATGAGCAGTTCTTC.

This clonotype was observed a few times. The chain carries TRBV5-4 and TRBJ1-6; the D gene is possibly TRBD1 (6 bases). The CDR3 length is 15 residues. Trimming pared 0 bases from V and 7 bases from J, leaving 11 bases between. Germline V lookup: CDR1 SGHNT, CDR2 YYREEE (reference sequence). Here the CDR3 reads CASSLGTVQNSPLHF. Here the CDR3 DNA reads TGTGCCAGCAGCTTGGGGACAGTGCAGAATTCACCCCTCCACTTT.

To note about this clonotype: A read error is possible here, since a much larger clone lies one base away. V gene TRBV5-6 combines with J gene TRBJ1-2, with D possibly being TRBD1 (5 bases). The V end lost 1 base, the J end lost 7 bases, and 11 bases lay between the germline ends. This CDR3 spans 13 amino acids. Germline loops: CDR1 SGHDT, CDR2 YYEEEE. The CDR3 loop is CASSLPGFGGYTF. The CDR3 coding sequence is TGTGCCAGCAGCTTGCCAGGGTTTGGTGGCTACACCTTC.

This clonotype was recorded many times. The chain's CDR3 is CASSYGLAGGPKGQYF. CDR3 nucleotide sequence: TGTGCCAGCAGTTACGGACTAGCGGGGGGCCCTAAGGGCCAGTACTTC. J is TRBJ2-5 and V is TRBV28; the match to TRBD2 covers 14 bases. The CDR3 spans 16 residues. Germline values: CDR1 MDHEN, CDR2 SYDVKM. The ends lost 4 bases at V and 10 bases at J; junction bases unmatched: 11. Looking up the rest from reference TRBV28 and TRBJ2-5 gives the full variable domain: DVKVTQSSRYLVKRTGEKVFLECVQDMDHENMFWYRQDPGLGLRLIYFSYDVKMKEKGDIPEGYSVSREKKERFSLILESASTNQTSMYLCASSYGLAGGPKGQYFGPGTRLLVL.

This sequence joins TRBV7-9 and TRBJ2-3; 8 bases fit TRBD1. Looked up from germline, CDR1 is SEHNR and CDR2 is FQNEAQ (reference sequence). Trimming removed 4 bases from V and 4 bases from J; junction bases left unmatched: 4. The CDR3 is made up of 14 amino acids. CDR3 in DNA: TGTGCCAGCAGCTATGGACAGGGCCCAGATACGCAGTATTTT. It yields the protein CASSYGQGPDTQYF.

The rearrangement uses TRBV10-3 and TRBJ2-1; 9 bases are shared with TRBD2. Per germline, CDR1 ENHRY and CDR2 SYGVKD. Trimming cost V 5 bases and J 2 bases; bases outside gene matches: 7. CDR3 length equals 16 residues. This CDR3 reads CAISRSGRTTYNEQFF. The CDR3 DNA follows: TGTGCCATCAGTCGGAGCGGGAGGACGACCTACAATGAGCAGTTCTTC.

As to this clonotype: The junction departs from the called germline gene at one end, perhaps through a read error. V and J are TRBV5-6 and TRBJ2-4; 9 bases line up with TRBD1. The end of the DNA is better explained by TRBJ2-5, so the J call may be wrong. The germline V gene encodes CDR1 SGHDT and CDR2 YYEEEE. The CDR3 has 15 residues. In DNA, the CDR3 is TGTGCCCGCAGCTTTTTAGGGGGACAGGGTGAGACCCAGTACTTC. This gives the protein CARSFLGGQGETQYF.

This clonotype was seen many times. CDR3 amino acids: CASRGDRGRIQPQHF. CDR3 nucleotide sequence: TGTGCCAGCAGGGGGGACAGGGGGCGAATCCAGCCCCAGCATTTT. The chain links TRBV2 to TRBJ1-5, with TRBD1 identical over 12 bases. Losses at the gene ends were 6 bases for V and 7 bases for J; bases not matched to a gene: 7. Looked up from germline, CDR1 is SNHLY and CDR2 is FYNNEI. The CDR3 extends over 15 amino acids.

This clonotype was found many times. The chain carries TRBV5-1 and TRBJ1-2, with D perhaps matching TRBD1 (6 bases). Germline V CDR1 and CDR2: SGHRS, YFSETQ. Deletions cut 4 bases from V and 8 bases from J, with 15 bases between. This CDR3 comprises 13 residues. The chain's CDR3 is CASSLRTARGYTF. Written as DNA, the CDR3 is TGCGCCAGCAGCCTCAGGACAGCACGGGGCTACACCTTC.

The sample holds a few counts of this clonotype. The chain couples TRBV6-2 or TRBV6-3 to TRBJ2-7, with a weak D call TRBD2 (6 bases). The CDR3 runs 13 residues. With 7 bases removed from V and 7 bases from J, the gap between germline ends came to 17 bases. Germline lookup yields CDR1 MNHEY and CDR2 SVGEGT. CDR3 protein: CASMAGGWNEQYF. CDR3 sequence (DNA): TGTGCCAGCATGGCTGGGGGGTGGAATGAGCAGTACTTC.

Remarks on this clonotype: A clone one base away is much larger, so this may be a read error. This chain connects TRBV4-2 to TRBJ2-4; D is unclear. The assigned J gene may be wrong: the sequence end matches TRBJ2-7 better. The germline V gene encodes CDR1 LGHNA and CDR2 YNFKEQ. CDR3 length: 17 residues. CDR3 DNA sequence: TGTGCCAGCAGCCAAGAAGAGATGGGTGGATTCCCCTACGAGCAGTACTTC. Translating gives CASSQEEMGGFPYEQYF.

The chain combines TRBV20-1 with TRBJ2-5; possible D gene TRBD1, 5 bases. Trimming pared 2 bases from V and 5 bases from J, leaving 12 bases between. The CDR3 runs to 13 residues. CDR1 DFQATT and CDR2 SNEGSKA come from the germline V gene (reference sequence). In DNA form, the CDR3 reads TGCAGTGCTAGACCCGACAGTGGGGAGACCCAGTACTTC. It specifies CSARPDSGETQYF.

This chain uses TRBV5-1 with TRBJ1-3, with D possibly TRBD1 on 5 matching bases. V lost 1 base and J 4 bases, leaving 18 bases between the germline ends. Germline CDR1 SGHRS, CDR2 YFSETQ. The CDR3 contains 17 residues. CDR3 in amino acids: CASSLRAGAASGNTIYF. The CDR3 nucleotides are TGCGCCAGCAGCTTGAGGGCCGGGGCGGCCTCCGGAAACACCATATATTTT.

There are many counts of this clonotype. J is TRBJ2-3 and V is TRBV6-2 or TRBV6-3, with a tentative D call TRBD2 (5 bases). Germline V lookup: CDR1 MNHEY, CDR2 SVGEGT. V was shortened by 9 bases and J by 0 bases, with 7 bases between the two germline ends. The CDR3 is 12 amino acids. The CDR3 coding sequence is TGTGCCAGTCAGCGGAGCACAGATACGCAGTATTTT. Protein: CASQRSTDTQYF.

In its sample, this clonotype was seen many times. The CDR3 sequence is CASSTWTEAYEQYF. The CDR3 nucleotides read TGCGCCAGCAGCACTTGGACGGAAGCCTACGAGCAGTACTTC. This chain uses TRBV5-1 with TRBJ2-7; no firm D call. Germline CDR1 and CDR2: SGHRS and YFSETQ. V lost 4 bases, J lost 2 bases, and 13 bases lay in between. The CDR3 contains 14 residues.

Of note for this clonotype: This may be a read error, as it is one base from a much larger clone. CDR3 coding DNA: TGTGCCAGCAGCTTCAGGGGGGAGAGGTTCAATGGGCAGTTCTTC. Its translation: CASSFRGERFNGQFF. The rearrangement links TRBV11-2 to TRBJ2-1, with D maybe TRBD1 (7 bases). Germline CDR1 reads SGHAT; CDR2 reads FQNNGV. The CDR3 extends over 15 amino acids.

This clonotype was seen repeatedly, ten times or more. The chain uses TRBV11-2 and TRBJ2-3; 8 positions match TRBD2. This CDR3 contains 14 residues. The V gene's germline CDR1 is SGHAT and CDR2 FQNNGV. The V and J ends lost 8 bases and 0 bases, in that order; junction bases with no gene match: 4. CDR3 region: CASRGGPSTDTQYF. CDR3 nucleotides: TGTGCCAGCCGGGGGGGCCCCAGCACAGATACGCAGTATTTT.

Many counts were recorded for this clonotype. The rearrangement joins TRBV7-9 to TRBJ1-1; D remains unclear. The length of the CDR3 is 14 residues. The germline CDR1 and CDR2 sequences are SEHNR and FQNEAQ (reference sequence). Trimming pared 4 bases from V and 1 base from J, leaving 10 bases between. CDR3 protein: CASSYPRENTEAFF. Here the CDR3 DNA reads TGTGCCAGCAGCTATCCGAGGGAGAACACTGAAGCTTTCTTT.

As for this clonotype: Germline and junction disagree at one end, which may indicate a read error. V gene TRBV3-1 combines with J gene TRBJ1-5; TRBD1 aligns across 8 bases. The germline CDR1 and CDR2 sequences are LGHDT and YNNKEL (reference sequence). This CDR3 is 15 amino acids long. CDR3: CTSSQQQGGNQPQHF. The CDR3 nucleotides are TGTACCAGCAGCCAGCAACAGGGGGGCAATCAGCCCCAGCATTTT.

This clonotype was counted at least ten times. V is TRBV27 and J is TRBJ2-6; 7 bases are a match to TRBD1. Germline-derived CDR1 and CDR2 are MNHEY and SMNVEV (reference sequence). V trimming: 0 bases; J trimming: 0 bases; junction bases outside the gene matches: 5. This CDR3 is built from 18 residues. Written as DNA, the CDR3 is TGTGCCAGCAGTTTATCGACAGGGCTTACCTCTGGGGCCAACGTCCTGACTTTC. Its protein product is CASSLSTGLTSGANVLTF. Variable domain in full (rest from reference TRBV27 and TRBJ2-6): EAQVTQNPRYLITVTGKKLTVTCSQNMNHEYMSWYRQDPGLGLRQIYYSMNVEVTDKGDVPEGYKVSRKEKRNFPLILESPSPNQTSLYFCASSLSTGLTSGANVLTFGAGSRLTVL.

This clonotype was seen at least ten times. The chain is built from TRBV18 and TRBJ2-6; D is unresolved. This CDR3 is built from 14 residues. With 2 bases removed from V and 2 bases from J, the gap between germline ends came to 4 bases. CDR1 and CDR2 from the germline V gene are KGHSH and LQKENI. DNA of the CDR3: TGTGCCAGCTCACCAGTGACTGGGGCCAACGTCCTGACTTTC. Amino acids: CASSPVTGANVLTF.

As regards this clonotype: A single base separates this from a much larger clone, so it may be a read error. The rearrangement joins TRBV27 to TRBJ2-1, with D hard to call. The DNA end is more similar to TRBJ2-7, so the J call may be wrong. Germline CDR1 MNHEY, CDR2 SMNVEV (reference sequence). CDR3 length: 17 amino acids. The CDR3: CASSHLPPRISYNEQYF. In DNA, the CDR3 is TGTGCCAGCAGTCATCTCCCTCCTCGGATCTCCTACAATGAGCAGTACTTC.

This sequence joins TRBV30 and TRBJ1-3; no clear D gene. The CDR3 is 13 amino acids. Germline CDR1 reads GTSNPN; CDR2 reads SVGIG (reference sequence). Trimming left V 0 bases short and J 0 bases short, with 3 bases between. CDR3 protein: CAWSVSSGNTIYF. In DNA form, the CDR3 reads TGTGCCTGGAGTGTGAGCTCTGGAAACACCATATATTTT.